This paragraph reports one T cell receptor (beta chain). This clonotype was observed at least ten times. There is no known antigen for this receptor. No base quality information exists; no much larger clone differs at one position. This sample was included in a study of T-cell reconstitution after alpha-beta-depleted transplantation in children (dated by TCRdb to 2015 to 2016). For context, the study as a whole: T-cell immune reconstitution after TCRalphabeta/CD19-depleted allogeneic hematopoietic cell transplantation in children was quantitatively tracked in the study by means of TCR repertoire profiling.

From the cysteine up to the phenylalanine, the CDR3 has a length of 14 residues. Just the 42-base CDR3 DNA is kept, in frame starting at base 1. V loses 3 bases, J loses 2 bases, and the germline ends lie 12 bases apart. The germline V gene (reference sequence) specifies DFQATT as CDR1 and SNEGSKA as CDR2. Libraries came from PCR. TCRdb records Illumina HiSeq 2500 as the sequencer. To normalize quantification of the TCRbeta repertoire, the TCR libraries were built with molecular barcoding that relied on unique molecular identifiers. In TCRdb, the public reads were trimmed at Q25 with fastp and aligned with MiXCR, with productive beta chains retained. Rows are unified per CDR3 protein, each entry keeping the most common DNA and genes. This sample is represented by more than 85,000 distinct CDR3 sequences; under 13% of them were singletons. The ten biggest clones cover 8% of the sample.

Recombination connected TRBV20-1 to TRBJ2-3, with a weak D call of TRBD1 (6 bases match). The receptor comes from a human donor who donated a stem cell graft to a child with acute lymphoblastic leukemia. The source was PBMCs from the stem cell graft donor, collected from the stem cell graft. The DNA reads TGCAGTGCTAGGGGGGACACGCTCACAGATACGCAGTATTTT. This sequence encodes CSARGDTLTDTQYF.